This entry lists 6 T cell receptor beta chains sequenced from one sample in a study of blood T cell repertoires in COVID-19. Clones were read by immunoSEQ multiplex PCR, and TCRdb kept only the in-frame ones, dropping some. The sample lists about 120,000 clones, around nine tenths seen once, with about 1% in the top ten. Sequences were obtained from peripheral blood. The receptors were sampled from a woman of 80 years or more with acute or convalescent COVID-19.

The CDR3 spells CASSPQTHSDTGELFF. For the CDR3, the DNA is TGTGCCAGCAGCCCGCAAACGCACAGTGACACCGGGGAGCTGTTTTTT. J is TRBJ2-2 and V is TRBV7-2; the D is unclear. Per germline, CDR1 SGHTA and CDR2 FQGNSA. The CDR3 has 16 residues. Trimming took 5 bases from V and 3 from J, leaving 16 bases between them.

The V gene is TRBV18, the J gene TRBJ2-1; 10 positions match TRBD1. The trim removed 3 bases at V and 8 bases at J, leaving 1 base unmatched. CDR1 and CDR2 (germline): KGHSH, LQKENI. This CDR3 spans 13 amino acids. The CDR3 DNA reads TGTGCCAGCTCACCTGGGACAGGGGATGAGCAGTTCTTC. As protein: CASSPGTGDEQFF.

The chain uses TRBV5-1 and TRBJ1-2, with D maybe TRBD1 (5 bases). This CDR3 is built from 14 residues. The V end lost 6 bases, the J end lost 3 bases, and 15 bases lay between the germline ends. The germline V gene has CDR1 SGHRS and CDR2 YFSETQ. The CDR3 DNA sequence: TGCGCCAGCACCCGCGGCAGGGCGGACTATGGCTACACCTTC. Translation gives CASTRGRADYGYTF. The full variable domain, rest sourced from reference TRBV5-1 and TRBJ1-2, is KAGVTQTPRYLIKTRGQQVTLSCSPISGHRSVSWYQQTPGQGLQFLFEYFSETQRNKGNFPGRFSGRQFSNSRSEMNVSTLELGDSALYLCASTRGRADYGYTFGSGTRLTVV.

The chain joins TRBV29-1 to TRBJ2-3; TRBD2 aligns across 14 bases. V shed 5 bases, J shed 0 bases, and the junction held 10 bases outside the gene matches. CDR1 SQVTM and CDR2 ANQGSEA come from the germline V gene. The CDR3 runs 18 residues. CDR3 region: CSVSGTSGRATSTDTQYF. In nucleotides, the CDR3 is TGCAGCGTTTCCGGGACTAGCGGGAGAGCTACTAGCACAGATACGCAGTATTTT.

The V call is TRBV6-5, the J call TRBJ1-1, with a possible D match to TRBD1 (6 bases). Germline CDR1 and CDR2: MNHEY and SVGAGI. This CDR3 is built from 15 residues. V gave up 2 bases and J gave up 2 bases, with 12 bases separating them. CDR3 in DNA: TGTGCCAGCAGTTACGGACAGTCACGTAACACTGAAGCTTTCTTT. Translated, it gives CASSYGQSRNTEAFF.

The chain is built from TRBV4-1 and TRBJ2-5; 7 bases map to TRBD2. Germline trimming cut 0 bases from V and 9 bases from J; bases unmatched to any gene: 10. From germline, CDR1 is MGHRA and CDR2 YSYEKL. The CDR3 runs 15 residues. The CDR3 sequence is CASSQDAGLPKAQYF. As DNA, the CDR3 is TGCGCCAGCAGCCAAGATGCGGGACTACCTAAAGCCCAGTACTTC.